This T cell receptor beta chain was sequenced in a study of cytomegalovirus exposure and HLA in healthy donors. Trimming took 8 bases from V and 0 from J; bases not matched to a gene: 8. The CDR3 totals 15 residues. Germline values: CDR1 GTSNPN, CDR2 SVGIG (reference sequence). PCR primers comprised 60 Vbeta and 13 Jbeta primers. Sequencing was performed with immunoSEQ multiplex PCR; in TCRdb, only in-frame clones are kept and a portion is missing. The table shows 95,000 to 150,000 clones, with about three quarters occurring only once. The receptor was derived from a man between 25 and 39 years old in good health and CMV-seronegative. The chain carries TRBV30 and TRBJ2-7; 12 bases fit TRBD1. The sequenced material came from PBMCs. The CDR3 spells CASRDRGRSSYEQYF. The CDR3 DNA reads TGTGCCAGCAGGGACAGGGGGCGGAGCTCCTACGAGCAGTACTTC.